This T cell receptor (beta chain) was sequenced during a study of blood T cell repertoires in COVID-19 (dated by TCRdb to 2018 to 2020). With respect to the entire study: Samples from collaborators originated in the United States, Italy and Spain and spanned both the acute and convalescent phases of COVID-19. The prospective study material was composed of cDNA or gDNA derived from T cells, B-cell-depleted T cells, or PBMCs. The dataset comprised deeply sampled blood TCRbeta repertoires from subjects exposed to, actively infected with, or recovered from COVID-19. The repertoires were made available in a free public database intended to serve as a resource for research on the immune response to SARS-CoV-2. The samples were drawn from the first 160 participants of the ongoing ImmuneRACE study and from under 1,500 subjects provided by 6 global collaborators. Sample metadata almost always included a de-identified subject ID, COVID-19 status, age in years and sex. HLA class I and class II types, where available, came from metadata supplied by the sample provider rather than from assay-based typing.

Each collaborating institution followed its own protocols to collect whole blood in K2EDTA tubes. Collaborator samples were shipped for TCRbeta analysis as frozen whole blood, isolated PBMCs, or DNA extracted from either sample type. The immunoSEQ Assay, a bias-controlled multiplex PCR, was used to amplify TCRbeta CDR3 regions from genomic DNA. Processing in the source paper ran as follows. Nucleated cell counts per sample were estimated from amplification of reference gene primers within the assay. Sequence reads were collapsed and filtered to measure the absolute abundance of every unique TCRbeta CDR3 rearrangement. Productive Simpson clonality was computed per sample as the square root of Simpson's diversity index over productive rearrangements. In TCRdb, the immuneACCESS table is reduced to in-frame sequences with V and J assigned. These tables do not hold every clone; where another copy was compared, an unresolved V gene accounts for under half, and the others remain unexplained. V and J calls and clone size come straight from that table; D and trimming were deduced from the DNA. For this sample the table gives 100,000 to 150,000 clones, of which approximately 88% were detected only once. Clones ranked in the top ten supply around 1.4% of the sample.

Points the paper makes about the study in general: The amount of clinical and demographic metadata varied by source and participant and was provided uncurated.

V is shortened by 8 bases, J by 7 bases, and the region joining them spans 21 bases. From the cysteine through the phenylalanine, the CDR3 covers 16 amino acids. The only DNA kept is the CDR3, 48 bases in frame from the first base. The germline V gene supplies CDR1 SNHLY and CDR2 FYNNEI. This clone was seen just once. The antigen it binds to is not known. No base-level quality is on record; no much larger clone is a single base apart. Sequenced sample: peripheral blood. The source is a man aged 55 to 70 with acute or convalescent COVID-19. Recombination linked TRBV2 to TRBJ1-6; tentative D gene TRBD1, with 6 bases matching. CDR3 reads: CASLKGEGGRNSPLHF. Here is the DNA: TGTGCCAGCCTTAAAGGAGAAGGGGGAAGGAATTCACCCCTCCACTTT.